A single sample is the source of the 2 T cell receptor beta chains below, sequenced in a study of blood T cell repertoires in COVID-19 (dated by TCRdb to the early 2020s). To prepare the library, the immunoSEQ multiplex PCR assay was applied. Sourced from immuneACCESS, this table was stored by TCRdb with only in-frame sequences that have V and J called. A share of the clones is absent; for the studies checked, an unresolved V gene accounts for under half, and the remainder has no known explanation. The sample profile shows 300,000 to 350,000 clones; approximately 82% of them were found once. 2.5% to 3% of the sample lies in the top ten. Source material: peripheral blood. The receptor set was obtained from a man aged 25-40 years with active or convalescent COVID-19.

The V and J genes are TRBV28 and TRBJ2-7; D unresolved. With 3 bases removed from V and 3 bases from J, the gap between germline ends came to 6 bases. Germline loops: CDR1 MDHEN, CDR2 SYDVKM. The CDR3 has 12 residues. CDR3 DNA: TGTGCCAGCAGTTTCGGGTACTACGAGCAGTACTTC. It yields the protein CASSFGYYEQYF.

The V gene is TRBV4-1, the J gene TRBJ2-6; D is uncertain. CDR3 size: 18 residues. V lost 3 bases and J lost 2, with 17 bases in between. The germline V gene has CDR1 MGHRA and CDR2 YSYEKL. The CDR3 DNA reads as TGCGCCAGCAGCCACATACCTGTAGTTTCCCCTGGGGCCAACGTCCTGACTTTC. It codes for CASSHIPVVSPGANVLTF.